The T cell receptor (beta chain) under discussion was sequenced for a study of early T cells in non-severe SARS-CoV-2 infection. Study information: Chains were unpaired, as sequencing was done on bulk RNA from unsorted whole blood. Study-wide results and caveats: A preference for anti-spike CD8 responses marked VDJdb matching, which missed private and CD4 specificities.

Researchers attached unique molecular identifiers to individual cDNA molecules. TCRdb used MiXCR to reprocess the 5' RACE reads, holding one entry per CDR3 protein. Of around 70,000 distinct CDR3 sequences listed, less than 15% are singletons. This clonotype was seen ten or more times. Antigen unknown. The V end lost 9 bases, the J end lost 4 bases, and 12 bases lay between the germline ends. CDR1 MGHDK and CDR2 SYGVNS come from the germline V gene. The CDR3 runs 13 residues. The sample was whole blood. This chain links TRBV25-1 with TRBJ2-2, with D uncertain. The receptor was derived from an adult who was a healthcare worker with PCR-confirmed SARS-CoV-2 infection or an uninfected control (not recorded which). The chain's CDR3 is CASSRASTGELFF. As DNA, the CDR3 is TGTGCCAGTAGCCGGGCCTCCACCGGGGAGCTGTTTTTT.